The clone carrying this TCR beta chain was seen ten or more times. Its antigen is undetermined. The germline gives CDR1 SGHTA, CDR2 FQGNSA. Trimming cost V 1 base and J 5 bases, with 9 bases left between them. The CDR3 contains 14 residues. The data belong to a study of T cell repertoires in cytomegalovirus infection. Across the study: TCR beta signatures that were public indicated CMV infection and matching HLA type. General observations from the study: HLA-C-restricted CMV-specific TCR beta clonotypes were dominant in the ex vivo response.

TCRdb called the reads again in MiXCR, with one record for every CDR3 protein. The table lists fewer than 250,000 distinct CDR3 sequences, 9% to 15% of them singletons. This rearrangement joins TRBV7-2 to TRBJ1-5; a possible D gene is TRBD1 (5 bases). The sequence came from a human donor in good health (CMV status not recorded). Some clones in this sample may be carry-over from other donors' samples. The material sequenced was PBMCs. The CDR3 DNA reads as TGTGCCAGCAGCTTAGGGGGCAGGGATCAGCCCCAGCATTTT. As protein: CASSLGGRDQPQHF.